These 23 T cell receptor beta chains were all obtained from the same sample, sequenced in a study of T-cell reconstitution after alpha-beta-depleted transplantation in children. TCRbeta library preparation incorporated unique molecular identifiers. TCRdb re-analysed the PCR reads in MiXCR, keeping a single row per CDR3 protein. The sample includes approximately 400,000 distinct CDR3 sequences, approximately 10% of them seen just once. The sequenced sample was PBMCs from the stem cell graft donor, obtained from the stem cell graft. The receptors originated from a human donor who donated a stem cell graft to a child with acute myeloid leukemia.

The J gene is TRBJ1-2, the V gene TRBV20-1; D is undetermined. Trimming shortened V by 6 bases and J by 5 bases, and 19 bases separated the two germline ends. This CDR3 comprises 14 residues. Germline CDR1 DFQATT, CDR2 SNEGSKA (reference sequence). CDR3 protein: CSATAPPRVYGYTF. The CDR3 DNA is TGCAGTGCCACCGCCCCGCCACGGGTGTATGGCTACACCTTC.

This clonotype occurred a few times. The CDR3 reads CSASRLAGGSTDTQYF. Here the CDR3 DNA reads TGCAGTGCTTCCCGACTAGCGGGAGGCTCTACAGATACGCAGTATTTT. The chain is built from TRBV20-1 and TRBJ2-3, with 13 positions matching TRBD2. The CDR3 is 16 residues long. V lost 5 bases, J lost 3 bases, and 8 bases stayed unmatched. The germline CDR1 and CDR2 sequences are DFQATT and SNEGSKA (reference sequence).

This clonotype was seen ten or more times. The CDR3 nucleotides are TGTGCCAGCAGTTTCCGGACTAGCGGGAGCTACGAGCAGTACTTC. It is translated as CASSFRTSGSYEQYF. This sequence joins TRBV12-3 or TRBV12-4 and TRBJ2-7; 13 bases line up with TRBD2. The CDR3 is 15 residues long. V gave up 3 bases and J gave up 3 bases; unmatched junction bases: 2.

The rearrangement joins TRBV14 to TRBJ1-2, with D maybe TRBD1 (5 bases). V lost 1 base and J 3 bases, leaving 12 bases between the germline ends. CDR1 is SGHDN and CDR2 is FVKESK in the germline V gene. The CDR3 is 15 residues long. CDR3 DNA sequence: TGTGCCAGCAGCCAAGGGGGCGGATGGTACTATGGCTACACCTTC. It specifies CASSQGGGWYYGYTF.

This CDR3 is CASSPSDAANYGYTF. In nucleotides, the CDR3 is TGTGCCAGCAGCCCTTCGGACGCAGCTAACTATGGCTACACCTTC. V gene TRBV3-1 combines with J gene TRBJ1-2, with D hard to call. Looked up from germline, CDR1 is LGHDT and CDR2 is YNNKEL (reference sequence). The CDR3 runs to 15 residues. The germline V and J ends were trimmed by 4 bases and 0 bases, with 12 bases remaining between them. The full variable domain, rest sourced from reference TRBV3-1 and TRBJ1-2, is DTAVSQTPKYLVTQMGNDKSIKCEQNLGHDTMYWYKQDSKKFLKIMFSYNNKELIINETVPNRFSPKSPDKAHLNLHINSLELGDSAVYFCASSPSDAANYGYTFGSGTRLTVV.

In regard to this clonotype: A much larger clonotype is one base distant, so this may be a read error. The chain recombines TRBV20-1 with TRBJ1-4, with D possibly being TRBD1 (6 bases). Germline-derived CDR1 and CDR2 are DFQATT and SNEGSKA (reference sequence). The CDR3 is 12 residues long. CDR3 region: CRSGVRDEKLFF. For the CDR3, the DNA is TGCAGGTCAGGGGTGAGGGATGAAAAACTGTTTTTT.

The table lists this clonotype with many counts. The chain is built from TRBV5-1 and TRBJ2-7, with 8 bases identical to TRBD2. With V trimmed by 1 base and J by 6 bases, 3 bases remained unmatched. The CDR3 sequence is 13 residues long. The germline CDR1 and CDR2 sequences are SGHRS and YFSETQ. CDR3 sequence: CASSLREGPEQYF. Written as DNA, the CDR3 is TGCGCCAGCAGCTTGCGGGAGGGCCCCGAGCAGTACTTC.

This clonotype was seen repeatedly, ten times or more. The chain employs TRBV20-1 and TRBJ2-5; D gene unclear. The CDR3 extends over 13 amino acids. CDR1 and CDR2 (germline): DFQATT, SNEGSKA (reference sequence). CDR3 DNA sequence: TGCAGCTGCCCGGGTCGAGAACAAGAGACCCAGTACTTC. It specifies CSCPGREQETQYF.

The table lists this clonotype with a few counts. V and J are TRBV7-8 and TRBJ1-4; TRBD1 might be the D (5 bases). The CDR3 length is 17 residues. Between the trimmed V and J ends, which lost 0 bases and 4 bases, there was a span of 15 bases. Germline CDR1 and CDR2: SGHVS and FQNEAQ. The CDR3 here is CASSLALLGTDNEKLFF. The CDR3 DNA sequence: TGTGCCAGCAGCTTAGCCCTCCTCGGGACGGATAATGAAAAACTGTTTTTT. Filled out from reference TRBV7-8 and TRBJ1-4, the complete variable domain reads GAGVSQSPRYKVAKRGQDVALRCDPISGHVSLFWYQQALGQGPEFLTYFQNEAQLDKSGLPSDRFFAERPEGSVSTLKIQRTQQEDSAVYLCASSLALLGTDNEKLFFGSGTQLSVL.

This sequence joins TRBV6-2 or TRBV6-3 and TRBJ1-5; D perhaps matches TRBD1 (6 bases). Germline assignment: CDR1 MNHEY and CDR2 SVGEGT. CDR3 length equals 15 residues. The V end was cut by 2 bases, the J end by 4 bases, with 12 bases between. The CDR3 coding sequence is TGTGCCAGCAGTTACGAAACAGGGTTTAATCAGCCCCAGCATTTT. Translated, it gives CASSYETGFNQPQHF.

This clonotype was detected many times. The chain employs TRBV28 and TRBJ2-7; D gene unclear. This CDR3 has 17 residues. The germline CDR1 and CDR2 sequences are MDHEN and SYDVKM. V was trimmed by 5 bases and J by 4 bases, leaving 24 bases between them. As DNA, the CDR3 is TGTGCCAGCAGTCCGAACGCCTATAGGAGTAATTTTTACGAGCAGTACTTC. This codes for CASSPNAYRSNFYEQYF.

This sequence joins TRBV12-3 or TRBV12-4 and TRBJ1-3; the D gene is possibly TRBD1 (5 bases). The CDR3 runs 13 residues. Trimming cost V 11 bases and J 2 bases, with 13 bases left between them. CDR3 residues: CASNRSPGNTIYF. The CDR3 bases are TGTGCCTCCAACAGGTCGCCTGGAAACACCATATATTTT.

J is TRBJ2-1 and V is TRBV6-5, with D unclear. This CDR3 has 15 residues. CDR1 is MNHEY, CDR2 SVGAGI, per germline. The V end was cut by 2 bases, the J end by 0 bases, with 8 bases between. The CDR3 DNA is TGTGCCAGCAGTTACGGGGTGAGCTCCTACAATGAGCAGTTCTTC. Encoded protein: CASSYGVSSYNEQFF.

The J gene is TRBJ2-2, the V gene TRBV24-1; D remains unclear. Germline lookup yields CDR1 KGHDR and CDR2 SFDVKD. Trimming pared 3 bases from V and 4 bases from J, leaving 8 bases between. The CDR3 length is 14 residues. The CDR3 DNA reads TGTGCCACCAGTGATGGCAGCTTCACCGGGGAGCTGTTTTTT. Its translation: CATSDGSFTGELFF.

The chain employs TRBV10-2 and TRBJ2-1; D is perhaps TRBD1 or TRBD2 (7 bases each). The germline V and J ends were trimmed by 8 bases and 8 bases, with 16 bases remaining between them. CDR1 and CDR2 (germline): WSHSY, SAAADI. CDR3 size: 13 residues. CDR3 region: CASLRGGGDEQFF. Written as DNA, the CDR3 is TGCGCCAGCTTAAGGGGAGGGGGCGATGAGCAGTTCTTC.

Only a few counts were recorded for this clonotype. CDR3 sequence: CASSLIGEREQFF. As DNA, the CDR3 is TGTGCCAGCAGCCTTATAGGAGAGAGGGAGCAGTTCTTC. The V call is TRBV14, the J call TRBJ2-1; D call uncertain. The CDR3 loop spans 13 amino acids. V lost 4 bases and J 10 bases, leaving 14 bases between the germline ends. Germline V CDR1 and CDR2: SGHDN, FVKESK.

This clonotype was picked up many times. This chain joins TRBV7-8 and TRBJ1-2; D might be TRBD1 (6 bases). Per germline, CDR1 SGHVS and CDR2 FQNEAQ. V was shortened by 8 bases and J by 4 bases, with 17 bases between the two germline ends. The CDR3 loop spans 14 amino acids. The CDR3, as DNA: TGTGCCAGCGCCCCCGGACAGACTTCCTATGGCTACACCTTC. Protein: CASAPGQTSYGYTF.

This clonotype showed up many times. The chain has TRBV12-3 or TRBV12-4 and TRBJ1-2; TRBD1 agrees at 9 bases. This CDR3 contains 16 residues. V trimming: 4 bases; J trimming: 0 bases; junction bases outside the gene matches: 6. Written as DNA, the CDR3 is TGTGCCAGCAGTTCAAGACAGGGGGGACCTAACTATGGCTACACCTTC. Amino acids: CASSSRQGGPNYGYTF.

This clonotype was found many times. The V and J genes are TRBV27 and TRBJ1-1; no clear D. The CDR3 runs 14 residues. Looked up from germline, CDR1 is MNHEY and CDR2 is SMNVEV (reference sequence). V lost 6 bases and J 1 base, leaving 12 bases between the germline ends. CDR3 coding DNA: TGTGCCAGCAGAACGGGTTTTAGGAACACTGAAGCTTTCTTT. Amino acids: CASRTGFRNTEAFF.

This clonotype turned up a few times. As DNA, the CDR3 is TGTGCCAGCAGCTCATCAGGGGAAGTTCGAAATCAGCCCCAGCATTTT. Amino acids: CASSSSGEVRNQPQHF. This chain links TRBV7-9 with TRBJ1-5; D is possibly TRBD1 (6 bases). Germline V gives CDR1 SEHNR, CDR2 FQNEAQ (reference sequence). The germline V and J ends were trimmed by 4 bases and 4 bases, with 17 bases remaining between them. The CDR3 runs 16 residues.

This chain uses TRBV10-3 with TRBJ2-7; 8 nucleotides match TRBD2. The CDR3 is made up of 16 amino acids. Germline V lookup: CDR1 ENHRY, CDR2 SYGVKD. V dropped 0 bases and J dropped 2; count of bases not matched to a gene: 6. The CDR3 sequence is CAISESSRGEPYEQYV. DNA for the CDR3: TGTGCCATCAGTGAGTCGTCGCGGGGGGAACCCTACGAGCAGTACGTC.

The rearrangement uses TRBV21-1 and TRBJ1-5. TRBV21-1 is noted as a pseudogene. This CDR3 is 15 amino acids long. As DNA, the CDR3 is TGTGCCAGCAGCAGTGGGGTTTATAGCAATCAGCCCCAGCATTTT. It specifies CASSSGVYSNQPQHF.

A few counts support this clonotype. This chain joins TRBV12-3 or TRBV12-4 and TRBJ2-3; 7 positions agree with TRBD2. This CDR3 spans 16 amino acids. The J segment lost 6 bases and the V segment lost 3 bases, leaving 12 bases of the junction unmatched. The CDR3 nucleotides are TGTGCCAGCAGTTTCCCGGGGGGAACCCCATGGGATACGCAGTATTTT. Translated: CASSFPGGTPWDTQYF.